This T cell receptor (beta chain) was sequenced in a study of cytomegalovirus exposure and HLA in healthy donors. The germline V gene encodes CDR1 MDHEN and CDR2 SYDVKM. The CDR3 loop spans 19 amino acids. The V and J ends lost 1 base and 7 bases, in that order; junction bases with no gene match: 18. The PCR made use of 60 Vbeta and 13 Jbeta primers. Data came from immunoSEQ multiplex PCR; TCRdb stores just in-frame clones and leaves some out. The sample includes approximately 80,000 clones, over 60% of them seen just once. The source is a woman aged 40 to 49 in good health and CMV-seropositive. Material: PBMCs. The rearrangement joins TRBV28 to TRBJ2-1; 8 bases fit TRBD1. CDR3 DNA: TGTGCCAGCAGTTTATCATTCGGGGCCGGACAGGGTGGGTTGAATGAGCAGTTCTTC. Translation gives CASSLSFGAGQGGLNEQFF.